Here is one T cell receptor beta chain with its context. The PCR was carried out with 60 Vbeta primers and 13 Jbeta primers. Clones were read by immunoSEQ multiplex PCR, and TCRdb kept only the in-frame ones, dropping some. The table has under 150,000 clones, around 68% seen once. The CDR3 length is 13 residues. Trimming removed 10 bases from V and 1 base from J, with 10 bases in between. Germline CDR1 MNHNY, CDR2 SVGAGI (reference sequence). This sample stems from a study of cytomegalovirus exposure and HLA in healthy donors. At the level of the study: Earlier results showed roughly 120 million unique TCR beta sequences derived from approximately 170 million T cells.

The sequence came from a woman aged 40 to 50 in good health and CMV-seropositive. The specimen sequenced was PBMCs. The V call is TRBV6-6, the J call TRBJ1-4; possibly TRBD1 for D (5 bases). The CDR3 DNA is TGTGCCACCAGCGGACAAACTAATGAAAAACTGTTTTTT. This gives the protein CATSGQTNEKLFF.